Each of the 27 T cell receptor beta chains below was sequenced from the same sample in a study of vaccination effects on CD4 cells after COVID-19. Clones were sequenced by immunoSEQ multiplex PCR, and TCRdb holds only the in-frame ones, with some missing. The table records about 45,000 clones, about 70% of them present only once. These receptors' targets are unknown. The culture ran for less than 12 days, and then CD4+ T cells were isolated. The sample was CD4+ T cells from PBMCs cultured without peptide, taken before COVID-19 vaccination. Source of these receptors: a human donor who had a prior SARS-CoV-2 infection.

CDR3 loop: CASSFSAVTDTQYF. CDR3 nucleotide sequence: TGTGCCAGCAGCTTTTCTGCGGTGACAGATACGCAGTATTTT. The genes are TRBV7-9 and TRBJ2-3; D unresolved. Germline V gene data show CDR1 as SEHNR and CDR2 as FQNEAQ (reference sequence). This CDR3 has 14 residues. V lost 3 bases and J lost 3, with 10 bases in between.

J is TRBJ2-7 and V is TRBV30, with TRBD1 matching over 7 bases. CDR3 length: 14 amino acids. V shed 5 bases and J 2 bases; nucleotides not matched to a gene: 9. The V gene's germline CDR1 is GTSNPN and CDR2 SVGIG (reference sequence). The DNA for the CDR3 is TGTGCCTGGGCCCCAGCAGGGGGTACCTACGAGCAGTACTTC. Translating gives CAWAPAGGTYEQYF.

The J gene is TRBJ2-7, the V gene TRBV7-2, with D perhaps given as TRBD1 or TRBD2 (6 bases each). The CDR3 covers 15 residues. Trimming removed 6 bases from V and 3 bases from J, with 18 bases in between. CDR1 and CDR2 from the germline V gene are SGHTA and FQGNSA. The CDR3 coding sequence is TGTGCCAGCAGGGGATCCCCGGGGGCTGGCTACGAGCAGTACTTC. This gives the protein CASRGSPGAGYEQYF. The whole variable domain, remainder taken from reference TRBV7-2 and TRBJ2-7, is GAGVSQSPSNKVTEKGKDVELRCDPISGHTALYWYRQSLGQGLEFLIYFQGNSAPDKSGLPSDRFSAERTGGSVSTLTIQRTQQEDSAVYLCASRGSPGAGYEQYFGPGTRLTVT.

Written as DNA, the CDR3 is TGTGCCAGCAGCCTAGATCGGTGGACAATCTACAATGAGCAGTTCTTC. Encoded protein: CASSLDRWTIYNEQFF. This chain uses TRBV11-1 with TRBJ2-1, with a weak D call TRBD1 (5 bases). CDR3 size: 16 residues. Trimming took 5 bases from V and 3 from J, leaving 17 bases between them. In germline, CDR1 is SGHAT, CDR2 FQDESV (reference sequence).

This clone was recorded a few times. The rearrangement links TRBV27 to TRBJ2-1; D may be TRBD1 or TRBD2 (5 bases each). The CDR3 is made up of 15 amino acids. Germline lookup yields CDR1 MNHEY and CDR2 SMNVEV (reference sequence). With 6 bases removed from V and 2 bases from J, the gap between germline ends came to 14 bases. The CDR3 region has the DNA TGTGCCAGCAGACTCGGGGCAGCTGCCTACAATGAGCAGTTCTTC. Translated, it gives CASRLGAAAYNEQFF.

This rearrangement joins TRBV5-4 to TRBJ2-1; D call uncertain. The CDR3 spans 11 residues. Looked up from germline, CDR1 is SGHNT and CDR2 is YYREEE (reference sequence). V lost 3 bases to trimming and J lost 14 bases, with 12 bases between them. In nucleotides, the CDR3 is TGTGCCAGCAGCTACCAGAACAAAAAGTTCTTC. Translation: CASSYQNKKFF.

This chain uses TRBV7-3 with TRBJ2-1, with 7 positions matching TRBD1. V lost 4 bases to trimming and J lost 3 bases; unmatched junction nucleotides: 21. CDR3 length: 20 amino acids. Germline-derived CDR1 and CDR2 are SGHTA and FQGTGA. The CDR3 nucleotides are TGTGCCAGCAGCTCTCCGAACAAACATACCGGGACAGAGAGCTACAATGAGCAGTTCTTC. It is translated as CASSSPNKHTGTESYNEQFF.

This chain links TRBV11-2 with TRBJ2-5; 7 bases match TRBD2. This CDR3 is 15 amino acids long. J was trimmed by 1 base and V by 5 bases; bases with no gene match: 7. The germline V gene encodes CDR1 SGHAT and CDR2 FQNNGV. CDR3 residues: CASSPSAGFQETQYF. The CDR3 DNA reads as TGTGCCAGCAGCCCCTCAGCGGGGTTCCAAGAGACCCAGTACTTC. Full variable domain (missing parts from reference TRBV11-2 and TRBJ2-5): EAGVAQSPRYKIIEKRQSVAFWCNPISGHATLYWYQQILGQGPKLLIQFQNNGVVDDSQLPKDRFSAERLKGVDSTLKIQPAKLEDSAVYLCASSPSAGFQETQYFGPGTRLLVL.

The genes are TRBV18 and TRBJ2-1; D unclear. The germline gives CDR1 KGHSH, CDR2 LQKENI. The CDR3 covers 13 residues. V was shortened by 2 bases and J by 8 bases, with 10 bases between the two germline ends. The CDR3 sequence: CASSPDLDHEQFF. In DNA form, the CDR3 reads TGTGCCAGCTCACCAGATCTGGACCATGAGCAGTTCTTC.

This chain uses TRBV18 with TRBJ1-5, with 8 nucleotides matching TRBD1. V was clipped by 2 bases and J by 5 bases; unmatched bases: 2. The CDR3 contains 14 residues. CDR1 is KGHSH and CDR2 is LQKENI in the germline V gene. The CDR3 is CASSPGTGYQPQHF. As DNA, the CDR3 is TGTGCCAGCTCACCAGGGACAGGCTATCAGCCCCAGCATTTT. Drawing the rest from reference TRBV18 and TRBJ1-5, the complete variable domain is NAGVMQNPRHLVRRRGQEARLRCSPMKGHSHVYWYRQLPEEGLKFMVYLQKENIIDESGMPKERFSAEFPKEGPSILRIQQVVRGDSAAYFCASSPGTGYQPQHFGDGTRLSIL.

This clone was counted only a few times. This chain links TRBV19 with TRBJ2-6, with 7 nucleotides matching TRBD1. The CDR3 runs to 15 residues. Germline V gives CDR1 LNHDA, CDR2 SQIVND (reference sequence). The junction had 6 bases not matched to a gene; V was cut back by 6 bases and J by 4 bases. In DNA, the CDR3 is TGTGCCAGTAGGATCAGGGGGTCCGGGGCCAACGTCCTGACTTTC. This codes for CASRIRGSGANVLTF.

This clone was observed a handful of times. The gene calls are TRBV20-1 and TRBJ1-2; no firm D call. The CDR3 spans 11 residues. Germline CDR1 and CDR2: DFQATT and SNEGSKA (reference sequence). DNA of the CDR3: TGCATGTCCCGGCTCAACTATGGCTACACCTTC. This translates into CMSRLNYGYTF.

Notes on this clone: An end of the junction differs from the germline gene, which may be a read error. The chain carries TRBV5-6 and TRBJ1-2; D call uncertain. The CDR3 contains 14 residues. Germline V gene sequence: CDR1 SGHDT, CDR2 YYEEEE. DNA of the CDR3: TGTGCCAGCAGTTTGGGCAGCCAAGACTATGGCTACACCTTC. As protein: CASSLGSQDYGYTF.

The chain uses TRBV7-9 and TRBJ2-3; the match to TRBD2 covers 9 bases. The CDR3 has 15 amino acids. Losses at the gene ends were 5 bases for V and 2 bases for J; bases not matched to a gene: 5. In germline, CDR1 is SEHNR, CDR2 FQNEAQ (reference sequence). The CDR3 nucleotides read TGTGCCAGCAGCCTTAGCGGGGGAGACACAGATACGCAGTATTTT. As protein: CASSLSGGDTDTQYF. The complete variable domain, with remaining parts taken from reference TRBV7-9 and TRBJ2-3, reads DTGVSQNPRHKITKRGQNVTFRCDPISEHNRLYWYRQTLGQGPEFLTYFQNEAQLEKSRLLSDRFSAERPKGSFSTLEIQRTEQGDSAMYLCASSLSGGDTDTQYFGPGTRLTVL.

This clone was seen a single time. The V and J genes are TRBV5-1 and TRBJ2-3, with D possibly TRBD1 on 5 matching bases. CDR1 is SGHRS, CDR2 YFSETQ, per germline. The CDR3 has 14 residues. Trimming took off 2 bases at V and 4 bases at J, with 11 bases between the two ends. The DNA of the CDR3 is TGCGCCAGCAGCTTAGGCAGGGTAGCAGATACGCAGTATTTT. Its translation is CASSLGRVADTQYF.

The chain is built from TRBV7-3 and TRBJ2-1, with 10 positions matching TRBD2. The CDR3 loop spans 15 amino acids. Germline V lookup: CDR1 SGHTA, CDR2 FQGTGA. The V segment lost 5 bases and the J segment 2 bases; nucleotides outside the gene matches: 3. The CDR3 loop reads CASSRSGGAYNEQFF. CDR3 DNA: TGTGCCAGCAGCAGGAGCGGGGGGGCCTACAATGAGCAGTTCTTC.

A few counts support this clone. The chain employs TRBV5-4 and TRBJ2-4; possibly TRBD1 for D (5 bases). The V and J ends lost 0 bases and 8 bases respectively, with 15 bases between them. Germline CDR1 SGHNT, CDR2 YYREEE (reference sequence). CDR3 length: 15 amino acids. The CDR3: CASSLVPSRVDIQYF. The CDR3 nucleotides read TGTGCCAGCAGCTTGGTTCCGAGCAGGGTAGACATTCAGTACTTC.

The gene calls are TRBV3-1 (or the pseudogene TRBV3-2) and TRBJ2-7; the D is unclear. The germline gives CDR1 LGHDT, CDR2 YNNKEL (reference sequence). Trimming cost V 5 bases and J 1 base, with 6 bases left between them. This CDR3 region has 12 residues. The CDR3 loop reads CASSARSYEQYF. In DNA form, the CDR3 reads TGTGCCAGCAGCGCCCGGTCCTACGAGCAGTACTTC.

The rearrangement joins TRBV11-2 to TRBJ2-2, with a weak D call TRBD2 (6 bases). This CDR3 is built from 16 residues. Between the trimmed V and J ends, which lost 3 bases and 0 bases, there was a span of 11 bases. The germline gives CDR1 SGHAT, CDR2 FQNNGV. The CDR3 DNA follows: TGTGCCAGCAGCTTTGCACTAGCTGCGAACACCGGGGAGCTGTTTTTT. The encoded protein is CASSFALAANTGELFF.

The rearrangement joins TRBV10-3 to TRBJ2-5; TRBD1 aligns across 8 bases. Germline V gene sequence: CDR1 ENHRY, CDR2 SYGVKD. The CDR3 has 15 amino acids. V shed 5 bases, J shed 3 bases, and the junction held 8 bases outside the gene matches. CDR3 residues: CAISNGQGAKETQYF. The CDR3 nucleotides are TGTGCCATCAGTAATGGACAGGGCGCTAAAGAGACCCAGTACTTC.

This clone was found a few times. The genes are TRBV2 and TRBJ2-2; D gene ambiguous. The CDR3 covers 12 residues. Trimming removed 7 bases at V and 3 bases at J, with 6 bases between. The germline gives CDR1 SNHLY, CDR2 FYNNEI. The CDR3 protein is CASNRYTGELFF. CDR3 DNA: TGTGCCAGCAACCGATACACCGGGGAGCTGTTTTTT.

The count of this clone is one. The chain's CDR3 is CASSQEGRGRNTEAFF. DNA for the CDR3: TGTGCCAGCAGCCAAGAAGGAAGAGGGCGTAACACTGAAGCTTTCTTT. This chain links TRBV3-1 (or the pseudogene TRBV3-2) with TRBJ1-1; no clear D gene. The V gene lost 0 bases and the J gene lost 2 bases, with 13 bases spanning the gap. The CDR3 contains 16 residues. The germline V gene has CDR1 LGHDT and CDR2 YNNKEL (reference sequence).

This sequence joins TRBV10-3 and TRBJ1-1; TRBD1 agrees at 8 bases. Trimming took 11 bases from V and 12 from J; bases not matched to a gene: 8. CDR1 and CDR2 from the germline V gene are ENHRY and SYGVKD. This CDR3 contains 10 residues. The CDR3 loop reads CAARDRRSFF. CDR3 coding DNA: TGTGCCGCGCGGGACAGGCGGTCTTTCTTT.

This rearrangement joins TRBV15 to TRBJ1-2; D is perhaps TRBD1 (5 bases). Trimming left V 1 base short and J 5 bases short, with 20 bases between. Germline CDR1 LNHNV, CDR2 YYDKDF (reference sequence). This CDR3 has 17 residues. In DNA form, the CDR3 reads TGTGCCACCAGCAGAGGAGTCACGACAGCTGATTTTTATGGCTACACCTTC. It is translated as CATSRGVTTADFYGYTF.

This clone was observed a handful of times. This chain joins TRBV14 and TRBJ1-2; 9 nucleotides line up with TRBD1. Looked up from germline, CDR1 is SGHDN and CDR2 is FVKESK. V shed 4 bases, J shed 6 bases, and the junction held 9 bases outside the gene matches. This CDR3 has 15 amino acids. The CDR3, as DNA: TGTGCCAGCAGCCTTATCTCCGGGACAGGGAATGGCTACACCTTC. It is translated as CASSLISGTGNGYTF.

This clone was recorded only once. V is TRBV10-3 and J is TRBJ2-5; 8 nucleotides agree with TRBD2. CDR1 and CDR2 from the germline V gene are ENHRY and SYGVKD. V shed 11 bases and J 5 bases; nucleotides not matched to a gene: 10. CDR3 length: 13 amino acids. DNA of the CDR3: TGTGCCGCACGGACGGGAGGGGACGAGACCCAGTACTTC. This translates into CAARTGGDETQYF.

This chain connects TRBV5-1 to TRBJ2-1; a weak D match, TRBD1 (5 bases). Germline CDR1 and CDR2: SGHRS and YFSETQ. Trimming cost V 5 bases and J 9 bases, with 21 bases left between them. The CDR3 is 15 amino acids. CDR3: CASRVGGLRGIEQFF. CDR3 DNA: TGCGCCAGCAGAGTTGGTGGGTTAAGGGGAATTGAGCAGTTCTTC.